Detailed here is one T cell receptor beta chain. Its matching antigen is unknown. This sample was included in a study of OX40 agonist ivuxolimab in advanced cancers. Study-wide context: All patients had ivuxolimab intravenously every 2 weeks at 0.01 to 10 mg/kg. The study, taken as a whole, reports: Among the nonresponders, some also had low normalized T-cell clonal expansion. Expanded clones tended on average to be more numerous among CD8+ T cells than CD4+.

Researchers took blood at baseline, on cycle 4 day 1, and on cycle 7 day 1. The method was immunoSEQ multiplex PCR; TCRdb's version includes in-frame clones alone and lacks a portion of them. Among over 50,000 clones listed, 84% were seen once. The source is an adult with an advanced solid tumor such as melanoma, head and neck, liver or kidney cancer. The material was CD4+ or CD8+ T cells sorted from blood, obtained in a trial of the OX40 agonist ivuxolimab.

The CDR3 loop is CASREGWQETQYF. The CDR3 region has the DNA TGTGCCAGTAGAGAGGGGTGGCAAGAGACCCAGTACTTC. The chain joins TRBV19 to TRBJ2-5, with D perhaps being TRBD1 or TRBD2 (5 bases each). This CDR3 is built from 13 residues. The germline V gene encodes CDR1 LNHDA and CDR2 SQIVND (reference sequence). V lost 6 bases, J lost 2 bases, and 10 bases lay in between.